A single T cell receptor (beta chain) is shown here with its context. V gave up 5 bases and J gave up 2 bases; unmatched junction bases: 8. This CDR3 has 15 residues. Germline CDR1 reads MDHEN; CDR2 reads SYDVKM. This entry comes from a study of blood T cell repertoires in COVID-19. Assay: immunoSEQ multiplex PCR; the TCRdb copy retains only in-frame clones and omits some. The sample includes about 180,000 clones, approximately 88% seen only once; the top ten take about 8.4%. Participants were aged roughly 18 to 89 years, lived in 24 US areas, and enrolled virtually. The sequencing input was PBMCs or T cells enriched from blood (not recorded which). This clonotype was sampled from a woman aged 18-29 years who had recovered from COVID-19. The rearrangement links TRBV28 to TRBJ2-5; 7 bases map to TRBD1. For the CDR3, the DNA is TGTGCCAGCAGTCCGACAGGGTCGTTGCAAGAGACCCAGTACTTC. It yields the protein CASSPTGSLQETQYF.